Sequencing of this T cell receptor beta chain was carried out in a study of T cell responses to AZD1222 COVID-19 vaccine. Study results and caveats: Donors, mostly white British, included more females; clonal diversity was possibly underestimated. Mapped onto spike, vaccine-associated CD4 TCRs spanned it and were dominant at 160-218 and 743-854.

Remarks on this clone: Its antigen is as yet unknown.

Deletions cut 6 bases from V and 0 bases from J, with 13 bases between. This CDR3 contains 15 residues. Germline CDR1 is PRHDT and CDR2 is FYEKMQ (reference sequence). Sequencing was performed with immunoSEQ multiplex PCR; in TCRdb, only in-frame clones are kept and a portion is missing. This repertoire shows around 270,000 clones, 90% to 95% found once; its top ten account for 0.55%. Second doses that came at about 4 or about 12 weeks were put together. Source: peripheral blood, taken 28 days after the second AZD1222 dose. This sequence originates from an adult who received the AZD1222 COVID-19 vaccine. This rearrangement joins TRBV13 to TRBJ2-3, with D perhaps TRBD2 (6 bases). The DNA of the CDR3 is TGTGCCAGCAGGCGGGGAGCTCGAAGCACAGATACGCAGTATTTT. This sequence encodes CASRRGARSTDTQYF. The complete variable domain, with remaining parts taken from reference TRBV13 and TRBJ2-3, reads AAGVIQSPRHLIKEKRETATLKCYPIPRHDTVYWYQQGPGQDPQFLISFYEKMQSDKGSIPDRFSAQQFSDYHSELNMSSLELGDSALYFCASRRGARSTDTQYFGPGTRLTVL.